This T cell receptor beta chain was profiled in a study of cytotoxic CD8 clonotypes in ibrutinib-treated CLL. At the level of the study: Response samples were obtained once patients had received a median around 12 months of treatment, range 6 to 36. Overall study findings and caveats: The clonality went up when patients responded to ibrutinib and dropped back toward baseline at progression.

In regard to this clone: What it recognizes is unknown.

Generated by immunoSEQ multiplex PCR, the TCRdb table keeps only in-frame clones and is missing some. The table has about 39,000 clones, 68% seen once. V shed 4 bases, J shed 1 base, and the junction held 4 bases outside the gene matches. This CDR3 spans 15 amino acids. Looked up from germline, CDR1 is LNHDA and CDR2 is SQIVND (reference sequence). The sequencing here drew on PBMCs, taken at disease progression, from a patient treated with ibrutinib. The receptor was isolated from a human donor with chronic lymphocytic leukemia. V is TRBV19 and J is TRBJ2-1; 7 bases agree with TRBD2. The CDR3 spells CASSTGGRSYNEQFF. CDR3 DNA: TGTGCCAGTAGTACCGGGGGGAGGTCCTACAATGAGCAGTTCTTC.